The next 28 T cell receptor beta chains were all read from a single sample in a study of T cells after posttransplantation cyclophosphamide. Only in-frame clones appear in the TCRdb table, and some are missing; sequencing was by immunoSEQ multiplex PCR. The sample carries about 50,000 clones, roughly 92% recorded once. Sequencing was carried out using PBMCs. Receptors originate from a woman aged 25 to 45 in good health and a related stem cell transplant donor.

The J gene is TRBJ1-3, the V gene TRBV5-1, with TRBD1 as a possible D gene (6 bases). Germline CDR1 and CDR2: SGHRS and YFSETQ. V was shortened by 4 bases and J by 2 bases, with 16 bases between the two germline ends. The CDR3 totals 16 residues. The CDR3 region is CASSNTGTNTGNTIYF. CDR3 coding DNA: TGCGCCAGCAGCAATACCGGGACAAATACTGGAAACACCATATATTTT. Combining the CDR3 with reference TRBV5-1 and TRBJ1-3 gives the whole variable domain KAGVTQTPRYLIKTRGQQVTLSCSPISGHRSVSWYQQTPGQGLQFLFEYFSETQRNKGNFPGRFSGRQFSNSRSEMNVSTLELGDSALYLCASSNTGTNTGNTIYFGEGSWLTVV.

This clone is termed medium-sized. The chain uses TRBV2 and TRBJ2-2, with 9 bases identical to TRBD2. The ends lost 6 bases at V and 6 bases at J; junction bases unmatched: 14. CDR1 SNHLY and CDR2 FYNNEI come from the germline V gene. The CDR3 loop spans 17 amino acids. CDR3 residues: CASRSASGEGAPGELFF. The DNA for the CDR3 is TGTGCCAGCAGGTCTGCTAGCGGGGAAGGTGCTCCCGGGGAGCTGTTTTTT.

The gene calls are TRBV4-1 and TRBJ2-1, with TRBD2 matching 8 bases. Germline-derived CDR1 and CDR2 are MGHRA and YSYEKL. The ends lost 6 bases at V and 0 bases at J; junction bases unmatched: 7. The length of the CDR3 is 16 residues. The CDR3 nucleotides read TGCGCCAGCAGTCCTTTAGCGGGGAGCTCCTACAATGAGCAGTTCTTC. Translation: CASSPLAGSSYNEQFF.

The chain has TRBV29-1 and TRBJ2-7; TRBD1 agrees at 8 bases. The CDR3 runs to 14 residues. Germline assignment: CDR1 SQVTM and CDR2 ANQGSEA. J was trimmed by 2 bases and V by 5 bases; bases with no gene match: 8. The CDR3 coding sequence is TGCAGCGTTCCCGGACAGGGAGTAACCTACGAGCAGTACTTC. Amino acids: CSVPGQGVTYEQYF.

The CDR3 DNA sequence: TGTGCCAGCTTTTTACGGGGTGAAGAAAAACTGTTTTTT. Translating gives CASFLRGEEKLFF. V is TRBV6-1 and J is TRBJ1-4; D gene unclear. The V gene's germline CDR1 is MNHNS and CDR2 SASEGT. The CDR3 extends over 13 amino acids. V was pared by 8 bases and J by 8 bases, with 15 bases between.

This clone has only one observation. This chain uses TRBV7-6 with TRBJ2-7, with TRBD1 matching 7 bases. With 2 bases clipped from V and 0 bases from J, the junction kept 7 bases outside the gene matches. Germline V gene lookup returns CDR1 SGHVS and CDR2 FNYEAQ. CDR3 length: 16 residues. In nucleotides, the CDR3 is TGTGCCAGCAGCTTAACAGGGGCACTTAGCTCCTACGAGCAGTACTTC. Protein sequence: CASSLTGALSSYEQYF.

This chain joins TRBV12-5 and TRBJ1-5; D call uncertain. V was pared by 3 bases and J by 1 base, with 4 bases between. The CDR3 extends over 13 amino acids. Germline V gives CDR1 LGHNT, CDR2 FRNRAP. The CDR3 sequence is CASGFESNQPQHF. Here the CDR3 DNA reads TGTGCTAGTGGTTTTGAGAGCAATCAGCCCCAGCATTTT.

This chain links TRBV6-5 with TRBJ2-1; D remains unclear. Germline values: CDR1 MNHEY, CDR2 SVGAGI. The CDR3 is 11 residues long. V lost 2 bases, J lost 8 bases, and 4 bases lay in between. CDR3 sequence reads: CASSYLDEQFF. CDR3 bases: TGTGCCAGCAGTTACCTCGATGAGCAGTTCTTC.

This clone was recorded once. This sequence joins TRBV6-1 and TRBJ1-2; D is undetermined. This CDR3 has 14 residues. Germline CDR1 reads MNHNS; CDR2 reads SASEGT. V shed 1 base and J shed 5 bases, with 11 bases lying between them. DNA for the CDR3: TGTGCCAGCAGTGAAGGACTGCCACTTTATGGCTACACCTTC. Its translation is CASSEGLPLYGYTF.

This clone showed up just once. The chain combines TRBV11-3 with TRBJ2-7; maybe TRBD1 (6 bases). Germline CDR1 is SGHNT and CDR2 is YENEEA. The CDR3 runs 13 residues. V was pared by 6 bases and J by 2 bases, with 11 bases between. DNA for the CDR3: TGTGCCAGCAGTAAGGGACAAACCTACGAGCAGTACTTC. Protein product: CASSKGQTYEQYF.

V usage is TRBV19 and J usage is TRBJ2-5, with 10 bases identical to TRBD2. V shed 3 bases, J shed 5 bases, and the junction held 6 bases outside the gene matches. Per germline, CDR1 LNHDA and CDR2 SQIVND (reference sequence). This CDR3 has 15 amino acids. The CDR3 protein is CASSMVTSGEETQYF. The CDR3, as DNA: TGTGCCAGTAGTATGGTCACTAGCGGGGAGGAGACCCAGTACTTC.

The V call is TRBV7-8, the J call TRBJ2-2; 7 bases agree with TRBD1. The CDR3 is 14 amino acids. Unmatched junction bases numbered 6, after V lost 7 bases and J lost 4 bases. The germline CDR1 and CDR2 sequences are SGHVS and FQNEAQ. CDR3 residues: CASTQGRVTGELFF. For the CDR3, the DNA is TGTGCCAGCACACAGGGGCGCGTCACCGGGGAGCTGTTTTTT.

This chain links TRBV29-1 with TRBJ1-2; D may be TRBD1 (5 bases). Germline V CDR1 and CDR2: SQVTM, ANQGSEA. This CDR3 is built from 12 residues. The V and J ends lost 0 bases and 7 bases respectively, with 9 bases between them. The CDR3 region has the DNA TGCAGCGTTGAAGATCCGGGGGGTGGCTACACCTTC. Translation gives CSVEDPGGGYTF. The complete variable domain, with remaining parts taken from reference TRBV29-1 and TRBJ1-2, reads SAVISQKPSRDICQRGTSLTIQCQVDSQVTMMFWYRQQPGQSLTLIATANQGSEATYESGFVIDKFPISRPNLTFSTLTVSNMSPEDSSIYLCSVEDPGGGYTFGSGTRLTVV.

V usage is TRBV5-6 and J usage is TRBJ2-5; tentatively, D is TRBD1 (5 bases). This CDR3 region has 13 residues. Trimming pared 4 bases from V and 1 base from J, leaving 8 bases between. The germline V gene has CDR1 SGHDT and CDR2 YYEEEE. CDR3 amino acids: CASSKDSQETQYF. DNA of the CDR3: TGTGCCAGCAGCAAAGACAGCCAAGAGACCCAGTACTTC.

CDR3: CASSPQGGIGEQYF. CDR3 nucleotide sequence: TGCGCCAGCAGCCCGCAGGGGGGCATTGGGGAGCAGTACTTC. V is TRBV4-1 and J is TRBJ2-7; possible D gene TRBD1, 7 bases. V lost 4 bases and J 7 bases, leaving 17 bases between the germline ends. The CDR3 runs 14 residues. Germline V gene data show CDR1 as MGHRA and CDR2 as YSYEKL.

The CDR3 reads CAWSVGTEETQYF. The CDR3 DNA is TGTGCCTGGAGTGTAGGGACAGAAGAGACCCAGTACTTC. This chain links TRBV30 with TRBJ2-5; 7 bases are a match to TRBD1. CDR3 size: 13 residues. The V segment lost 0 bases and the J segment 3 bases; nucleotides outside the gene matches: 1. Looked up from germline, CDR1 is GTSNPN and CDR2 is SVGIG (reference sequence).

The rearrangement links TRBV7-2 to TRBJ2-7; tentatively, D is TRBD2 (6 bases). V lost 1 base to trimming and J lost 0 bases, with 10 bases between them. The CDR3 has 15 amino acids. Germline V gives CDR1 SGHTA, CDR2 FQGNSA. CDR3 nucleotide sequence: TGTGCCAGCAGCTTAGGCGGGGAAACCTCCTACGAGCAGTACTTC. Translating gives CASSLGGETSYEQYF.

V gene TRBV18 combines with J gene TRBJ2-3; 7 bases are shared with TRBD1. The CDR3 has 15 amino acids. The J segment lost 1 base and the V segment lost 4 bases, leaving 5 bases of the junction unmatched. Germline lookup yields CDR1 KGHSH and CDR2 LQKENI. CDR3 in amino acids: CASSHRGDGTDTQYF. DNA for the CDR3: TGTGCCAGCTCACACAGGGGTGACGGCACAGATACGCAGTATTTT. The full variable domain, in which reference TRBV18 and TRBJ2-3 provide the parts outside the CDR3, is NAGVMQNPRHLVRRRGQEARLRCSPMKGHSHVYWYRQLPEEGLKFMVYLQKENIIDESGMPKERFSAEFPKEGPSILRIQQVVRGDSAAYFCASSHRGDGTDTQYFGPGTRLTVL.

The chain combines TRBV14 with TRBJ1-2, with no clear D. This CDR3 contains 13 residues. The germline gives CDR1 SGHDN, CDR2 FVKESK. V was cut by 1 base and J by 8 bases, with 11 bases left in between. The CDR3 sequence is CASSQVRGSGYTF. DNA for the CDR3: TGTGCCAGCAGCCAAGTGAGAGGGTCCGGCTACACCTTC. Drawing the rest from reference TRBV14 and TRBJ1-2, the complete variable domain is EAGVTQFPSHSVIEKGQTVTLRCDPISGHDNLYWYRRVMGKEIKFLLHFVKESKQDESGMPNNRFLAERTGGTYSTLKVQPAELEDSGVYFCASSQVRGSGYTFGSGTRLTVV.

This CDR3 reads CAIGKDTDYGYTF. The DNA of the CDR3 is TGTGCCATCGGTAAAGACACAGACTATGGCTACACCTTC. This chain uses TRBV10-3 with TRBJ1-2; D unclear. Trimming stripped 8 bases from V and 3 bases from J, with 13 bases between. CDR3 size: 13 residues. Germline V CDR1 and CDR2: ENHRY, SYGVKD.

This clone was observed a single time. The chain joins TRBV6-5 to TRBJ2-7; a weak D match, TRBD1 (6 bases). Germline loops: CDR1 MNHEY, CDR2 SVGAGI. Trimming took 6 bases from V and 4 from J, leaving 10 bases between them. CDR3 length: 12 residues. The DNA for the CDR3 is TGTGCCAGCAGCGGACAGCCTTACGAGCAGTACTTC. It translates to CASSGQPYEQYF.

This clone came up many times. This sample includes further DNA sequences coding for the same CDR3. The chain recombines TRBV5-6 with TRBJ1-2, with TRBD1 matching over 8 bases. The CDR3 totals 13 residues. J lost 3 bases, V lost 4 bases, and 2 bases had no gene match. CDR1 and CDR2 from the germline V gene are SGHDT and YYEEEE. The CDR3 region is CASSQQGDYGYTF. DNA of the CDR3: TGTGCCAGCAGCCAACAGGGGGACTATGGCTACACCTTC.

This chain joins TRBV6-5 and TRBJ2-1; 10 bases are shared with TRBD2. Trimming removed 6 bases from V and 7 bases from J; junction bases left unmatched: 6. The CDR3 length is 14 residues. Germline V gene data show CDR1 as MNHEY and CDR2 as SVGAGI. CDR3 sequence (DNA): TGTGCCAGCAGAGAGCGGGGGGGTTTAAATGAGCAGTTCTTC. Translation gives CASRERGGLNEQFF.

Concerning this clone: Germline is not matched at one junction end, which may reflect a read error. This chain joins TRBV4-1 and TRBJ1-4; D is possibly TRBD1 (5 bases). In germline, CDR1 is MGHRA, CDR2 YSYEKL. This CDR3 region has 15 residues. The CDR3 DNA follows: TGCGCCAGCACCCAAAAACAGGCCCCCAATGAAAAACTGTTTTTT. Its protein is CASTQKQAPNEKLFF.

The rearrangement joins TRBV19 to TRBJ2-7; tentative D call: TRBD2 (6 bases). Germline-derived CDR1 and CDR2 are LNHDA and SQIVND (reference sequence). The CDR3 has 14 residues. V lost 5 bases and J 7 bases, leaving 18 bases between the germline ends. CDR3 in amino acids: CASSLGTPPQEQYF. In nucleotides, the CDR3 is TGTGCCAGTAGTCTAGGGACTCCCCCGCAGGAGCAGTACTTC.

The rearrangement links TRBV2 to TRBJ1-5; tentative D call: TRBD1 (5 bases). The CDR3 is 16 residues long. The ends were cut back, 2 bases at V and 3 bases at J, with 14 bases in the middle. CDR1 and CDR2 (germline): SNHLY, FYNNEI. The CDR3 DNA reads as TGTGCCAGCAGTGAACCCACAGGAGCTGTCAATCAGCCCCAGCATTTT. Its protein product is CASSEPTGAVNQPQHF.

The sample holds one count of this clone. The rearrangement links TRBV5-8 to TRBJ2-3; TRBD2 aligns across 14 bases. This CDR3 is built from 20 residues. V dropped 4 bases and J dropped 0; count of bases not matched to a gene: 13. The germline CDR1 and CDR2 sequences are SGHTS and YDEGEE. Written as DNA, the CDR3 is TGTGCCAGCAGCCGATCTTTTGGACTAGCGGGGGGTACTAGCACAGATACGCAGTATTTT. This encodes CASSRSFGLAGGTSTDTQYF.

CDR3 residues: CASSPGTTPQETQYF. In DNA, the CDR3 is TGTGCCAGCAGCCCAGGGACTACCCCACAAGAGACCCAGTACTTC. The V call is TRBV2, the J call TRBJ2-5; 7 bases are shared with TRBD2. V shed 6 bases and J 2 bases; nucleotides not matched to a gene: 9. The germline V gene encodes CDR1 SNHLY and CDR2 FYNNEI. The CDR3 length is 15 residues.